These T cell receptor beta chains were read from a single sample in a study of cytomegalovirus exposure and HLA in healthy donors. Produced via immunoSEQ multiplex PCR; TCRdb's table is partial and in-frame only. The sample yields some 190,000 clones, more than 75% seen once. The specimen sequenced was PBMCs. The receptors shown here come from a man aged 25-40 years in good health and CMV-seronegative. The CDR3 runs from the conserved cysteine through the conserved F or W. D genes are given only for firm matches. The size field is filled for only some rows; it gives once, few, many or a size class.

TRBJ2-3 | . | . | TRBV19 | TGTGCCAGTCTTGGCGGCCGATTTAATACGCAGTATTTT | CASLGGRFNTQYF
TRBJ2-3 | . | TRBD2 | TRBV29-1 | TGCAGCGTTGAAGGGGGCGGGAGCTCAGATACGCAGTATTTT | CSVEGGGSSDTQYF
TRBJ2-2 | . | TRBD1 | TRBV28 | TGTGCCAGCAGTCTTCAGGGGGCTTTCACCGGGGAGCTGTTTTTT | CASSLQGAFTGELFF
TRBJ1-5 | . | . | TRBV28 | TGTGCCAGCAGTTTAGTATCTAGCGCAGGCGGCAATCAGCCCCAGCATTTT | CASSLVSSAGGNQPQHF
TRBJ2-1 | . | TRBD1 | TRBV11-3 | TGTGCCAGCAGCTTTCTACAGGGGGCAGGTGAGCAGTTCTTC | CASSFLQGAGEQFF
TRBJ2-1 | . | . | TRBV6-1 | TGTGCCAGCAGTGATTTAAACAATGAGCAGTTCTTC | CASSDLNNEQFF
TRBJ2-7 | . | TRBD1 | TRBV4-1 | TGCGCCAGCAGCTCATCAGGGGGTTACGAGCAGTACTTC | CASSSSGGYEQYF
TRBJ2-3 | few | TRBD1 | TRBV11-2 | TGTGCCAGCAGCCTCAACCAGGGGGCGGACACGCAGTATTTT | CASSLNQGADTQYF
TRBJ1-1 | once | TRBD1 | TRBV5-8 | TGTGCCAGCAGCTTAGGGACAGGGGTTTCTGAAGCTTTCTTT | CASSLGTGVSEAFF
TRBJ2-7 | . | . | TRBV29-1 | TGCAGCGTTGAATTGGGAGACTCCTACGAGCAGTACTTC | CSVELGDSYEQYF
TRBJ1-5 | . | . | TRBV7-2 | TGTGCCAGCAGTTTTTCAGGTCAGCCCCAGCATTTT | CASSFSGQPQHF
TRBJ2-7 | . | TRBD2 | TRBV4-2 | TGTGCCAGCAGCCAGGCTTTGGGGACTAGCGGGAGTGGGTACGAGCAGTACTTC | CASSQALGTSGSGYEQYF
TRBJ1-4 | . | . | TRBV10-2 | TGCGCCAGCAGGGGGGGTGCAACTAATGAAAAACTGTTTTTT | CASRGGATNEKLFF
TRBJ1-1 | . | . | TRBV11-2 | TGTGCCAGCAGCTTAGTCCCAGGCCAAGCTTTCTTT | CASSLVPGQAFF